The clone carrying this TCR beta chain was seen at least ten times. The data originate from a study of early T cells in non-severe SARS-CoV-2 infection. Study-wide background: The sequenced material was bulk RNA from unsorted whole blood, and its chains were unpaired.

The protocol attached unique molecular identifiers to individual cDNA molecules. In TCRdb, the 5' RACE reads were re-called with MiXCR into one record per CDR3 protein. The repertoire holds 65,000 to 85,000 distinct CDR3 sequences, less than 15% seen once, with around 4.8% in the top ten. Germline CDR1 is MNHEY and CDR2 is SMNVEV (reference sequence). The CDR3 has 15 amino acids. Unmatched junction bases numbered 9, after V lost 4 bases and J lost 5 bases. This chain uses TRBV27 with TRBJ2-5, with 8 positions matching TRBD2. The TCR was taken from an adult who was a healthcare worker with PCR-confirmed SARS-CoV-2 infection or an uninfected control (not recorded which). The source material was whole blood. CDR3 sequence: CASSSTGGASETQYF. Written as DNA, the CDR3 is TGTGCCAGCAGTTCCACCGGGGGGGCCTCCGAGACCCAGTACTTC.